These 16 T cell receptor beta chains share one sample of origin, sequenced in a study of blood T cell repertoires in COVID-19. The protocol was immunoSEQ multiplex PCR, while the TCRdb copy is restricted to in-frame clones and leaves out a portion. The repertoire holds around 420,000 clones, with approximately 88% as singletons. The sample consisted of PBMCs or T cells enriched from blood (not recorded which). These receptor sequences come from a woman aged 40 to 50 with acute COVID-19.

The V and J genes are TRBV6-1 and TRBJ2-3; 12 bases are shared with TRBD2. V gave up 2 bases and J gave up 4 bases; unmatched junction bases: 10. CDR1 and CDR2 from the germline V gene are MNHNS and SASEGT. CDR3 length: 18 residues. The DNA of the CDR3 is TGTGCCAGCAGTGAATATTCTAGCGGGGGGGCGGTCCCAGATACGCAGTATTTT. Translated: CASSEYSSGGAVPDTQYF.

This chain joins TRBV28 and TRBJ2-5, with 9 bases matching TRBD2. V lost 2 bases to trimming and J lost 5 bases; unmatched junction nucleotides: 6. Germline V lookup: CDR1 MDHEN, CDR2 SYDVKM. There are 15 residues in the CDR3. CDR3 region: CASSLTAGGVETQYF. CDR3 bases: TGTGCCAGCAGTTTAACGGCGGGGGGGGTTGAGACCCAGTACTTC.

This clone was detected a few times. The chain employs TRBV3-1 (or the pseudogene TRBV3-2) and TRBJ1-1, with 10 nucleotides matching TRBD1. CDR1 and CDR2 (germline): LGHDT, YNNKEL (reference sequence). After removal of 4 bases from V and 5 bases from J, the junction contained 7 bases not matched to a gene. The CDR3 has 15 residues. CDR3 loop: CASSRGQGEMTEAFF. CDR3 DNA: TGTGCCAGCAGCCGCGGACAGGGGGAGATGACTGAAGCTTTCTTT.

The sample holds one count of this clone. Here the CDR3 reads CASSLVASGHNEQFF. In DNA form, the CDR3 reads TGTGCCAGCAGCTTAGTGGCTAGCGGACACAATGAGCAGTTCTTC. V and J are TRBV7-9 and TRBJ2-1, with TRBD2 matching over 7 bases. This CDR3 has 15 amino acids. The V segment lost 1 base and the J segment 5 bases; nucleotides outside the gene matches: 5. Looked up from germline, CDR1 is SEHNR and CDR2 is FQNEAQ (reference sequence).

The chain carries TRBV27 and TRBJ2-1, with 11 bases aligning to TRBD2. The V and J ends lost 7 bases and 4 bases, in that order; junction bases with no gene match: 3. Germline V gene lookup returns CDR1 MNHEY and CDR2 SMNVEV (reference sequence). CDR3 length: 14 residues. DNA for the CDR3: TGTGCCAGCACGGGACTAGCGGATTACAATGAGCAGTTCTTC. This codes for CASTGLADYNEQFF.

The J gene is TRBJ2-7, the V gene TRBV27; D not certain. Per germline, CDR1 MNHEY and CDR2 SMNVEV (reference sequence). CDR3 size: 12 residues. With 6 bases removed from V and 2 bases from J, the gap between germline ends came to 8 bases. The CDR3 nucleotides are TGTGCCAGCAGGGGCGTGACCTACGAGCAGTACTTC. This encodes CASRGVTYEQYF.

J is TRBJ2-1 and V is TRBV12-3 or TRBV12-4; D remains ambiguous. V was shortened by 5 bases and J by 4 bases, with 3 bases between the two germline ends. The CDR3 runs 11 residues. Here the CDR3 DNA reads TGTGCCAGCAGTGTATACAATGAGCAGTTCTTC. Its protein product is CASSVYNEQFF.

J is TRBJ1-3 and V is TRBV3-1 (or the pseudogene TRBV3-2); D may be TRBD1 (5 bases). V was pared by 4 bases and J by 4 bases, with 20 bases between. This CDR3 has 17 amino acids. The germline CDR1 and CDR2 sequences are LGHDT and YNNKEL (reference sequence). CDR3 DNA sequence: TGTGCCAGCAGCCGGGCTTGGGGCAGCACGAAGGGAAACACCATATATTTT. Amino acid sequence: CASSRAWGSTKGNTIYF.

CDR3 sequence reads: CASSPQGSEQYF. The DNA for the CDR3 is TGTGCCAGCAGTCCCCAGGGATCCGAGCAGTACTTC. The rearrangement uses TRBV6-6 and TRBJ2-7; the D gene is possibly TRBD1 (5 bases). This CDR3 comprises 12 residues. Trimming shortened V by 5 bases and J by 6 bases, and 11 bases separated the two germline ends. Germline V gene sequence: CDR1 MNHNY, CDR2 SVGAGI (reference sequence).

The chain carries TRBV15 and TRBJ1-4; 7 bases agree with TRBD1. This CDR3 has 15 residues. CDR1 is LNHNV and CDR2 is YYDKDF in the germline V gene (reference sequence). V dropped 1 base and J dropped 8; count of bases not matched to a gene: 7. The CDR3 protein is CATSRASGTVEKLFF. Here the CDR3 DNA reads TGTGCCACCAGCAGAGCGTCCGGGACAGTAGAAAAACTGTTTTTT.

The chain joins TRBV6-5 to TRBJ1-5; 9 nucleotides align to TRBD1. This CDR3 spans 14 amino acids. Germline-derived CDR1 and CDR2 are MNHEY and SVGAGI. The V gene end was trimmed by 10 bases and the J gene end by 1 base; junction bases not matched to a gene: 5. CDR3 region: CATQGAGSNQPQHF. CDR3 nucleotide sequence: TGTGCCACACAGGGGGCGGGGAGCAATCAGCCCCAGCATTTT.

This clone showed up just once. The chain combines TRBV14 with TRBJ1-1; D is unresolved. The V end was cut by 0 bases, the J end by 1 base, with 3 bases between. The CDR3 is 13 amino acids. Germline loops: CDR1 SGHDN, CDR2 FVKESK. CDR3 coding DNA: TGTGCCAGCAGCCAAGATCGGAACACTGAAGCTTTCTTT. Protein: CASSQDRNTEAFF.

This chain's CDR3 is CASSLVTSGGRGDTQYF. The CDR3 DNA follows: TGCGCCAGCAGCTTGGTAACTAGCGGGGGACGGGGAGATACGCAGTATTTT. The chain carries TRBV5-1 and TRBJ2-3; 11 bases are shared with TRBD2. CDR1 and CDR2 (germline): SGHRS, YFSETQ. The CDR3 runs 17 residues. After removal of 0 bases from V and 5 bases from J, the junction contained 8 bases not matched to a gene.

The rearrangement joins TRBV5-6 to TRBJ2-7; 7 nucleotides agree with TRBD1. Germline lookup yields CDR1 SGHDT and CDR2 YYEEEE. V shed 4 bases, J shed 10 bases, and the junction held 14 bases outside the gene matches. This CDR3 comprises 14 residues. The CDR3 sequence is CASSTGQVPYGQYF. CDR3 bases: TGTGCCAGCAGCACCGGACAGGTGCCCTACGGACAGTACTTC.

This chain joins TRBV30 and TRBJ1-1; D remains ambiguous. V lost 0 bases to trimming and J lost 0 bases, with 5 bases between them. The CDR3 loop spans 13 amino acids. Per germline, CDR1 GTSNPN and CDR2 SVGIG (reference sequence). For the CDR3, the DNA is TGTGCCTGGAGTGTAACACTGAACACTGAAGCTTTCTTT. It yields the protein CAWSVTLNTEAFF.

CDR3 bases: TGTGCCAGCAGCTTGGGGGCCTTTACTGAAGCTTTCTTT. It encodes CASSLGAFTEAFF. The chain joins TRBV5-5 to TRBJ1-1; D not resolved. CDR1 and CDR2 from the germline V gene are SGHKS and YYEKEE (reference sequence). CDR3 length: 13 residues. V gave up 0 bases and J gave up 5 bases, with 8 bases separating them. The full variable domain, rest sourced from reference TRBV5-5 and TRBJ1-1, is DAGVTQSPTHLIKTRGQQVTLRCSPISGHKSVSWYQQVLGQGPQFIFQYYEKEERGRGNFPDRFSARQFPNYSSELNVNALLLGDSALYLCASSLGAFTEAFFGQGTRLTVV.